The present T cell receptor beta chain was sequenced within a study of cytomegalovirus exposure and HLA in healthy donors. The primer mix had 60 Vbeta and 13 Jbeta primers. Data came from immunoSEQ multiplex PCR; TCRdb stores just in-frame clones and leaves some out. Altogether 100,000 to 150,000 clones are present, over 9.5% being singletons, with the ten largest covering 4.6%. Per germline, CDR1 MNHEY and CDR2 SVGAGI. The junction had 7 bases not matched to a gene; V was cut back by 8 bases and J by 4 bases. The CDR3 contains 14 residues. The sequencing sample was made of PBMCs. This sequence was found in a young woman in good health and CMV-seropositive. The chain joins TRBV6-5 to TRBJ2-2; 7 bases are a match to TRBD2. In DNA form, the CDR3 reads TGTGCCAGCGGGAAACGCGGGGGCACCGGGGAGCTGTTTTTT. Encoded protein: CASGKRGGTGELFF.